The sequence of this TCR beta chain was determined in a study of metastatic and nonmetastatic thyroid tumors (dated by TCRdb to 2018 to 2020). With respect to the entire study: Repertoires from peripheral blood and from tumor or nodule tissue samples of malignant and benign thyroid patients were compared.

Before undergoing thyroid surgery, none of the patients had been given any kind of treatment. Using T-cell receptor beta sequencing, the researchers looked back retrospectively at clinical samples from patients, gathered between about 2012 and 2018. The library was produced with PCR. TCRdb records Illumina HiSeq 4000 as the sequencer. The TCR beta-chain CDR3 region of each patient was profiled by high-throughput sequencing. The study's own analysis went as follows. CDR3 differences across clinicopathological groups were used to build a classifier for discriminating distant-metastatic papillary thyroid cancer patients. Repertoire diversity was assessed with the Shannon index, and tumor-blood repertoire similarity with the Morisita-Horn index. TCRdb ran its own pipeline on the public reads, namely fastp trimming at Q25 and MiXCR clone calling, and kept in-frame beta chains. The V and J calls and clone size are TCRdb's, not the authors'. This sample is represented by almost 7,500 clones; roughly 28% of them were singletons. The ten largest account for 25% to 30% of the sample.

Cut back by 10 bases and 4 bases, the V and J ends lie 19 bases apart. From the cysteine up to the phenylalanine, the CDR3 has a length of 15 residues. Here the CDR3 DNA is all that survives: 45 bases in frame from base 1. As encoded in the germline V gene, CDR1 is MNHNS while CDR2 is SASEGT. Study-wide findings and limitations: TCR beta diversity was reported as significantly higher in malignant tumors than in benign nodules, in both blood and tumor samples.

To note about this clone: There is no known antigen for this receptor. Base-call qualities are not available, and no considerably larger clone is one nucleotide away.

The receptor comes from a male donor with papillary thyroid cancer or a benign thyroid nodule (not recorded which). Some clones in this sample may be carry-over from other donors' samples. Sequenced sample: adjacent normal tissue. The sequence joins TRBV6-1 to TRBJ2-2, with an unclear D gene assignment. CDR3 loop: CATNSSVLVTGELFF. The DNA is TGTGCCACCAACTCGTCCGTACTGGTCACCGGGGAGCTGTTTTTT.